The 9 T cell receptor beta chains given below trace back to one sample, sequenced in a study of blood T cell repertoires in COVID-19. Profiled with immunoSEQ multiplex PCR; TCRdb holds only in-frame clones, not every one. The table shows about 190,000 clones, with more than 75% occurring only once. Input material: PBMCs or T cells enriched from blood (not recorded which). These receptors originate from a middle-aged man with acute COVID-19.

The chain links TRBV4-2 to TRBJ1-3; 8 bases are shared with TRBD1. J lost 2 bases, V lost 3 bases, and 3 bases had no gene match. The CDR3 extends over 15 amino acids. Germline V CDR1 and CDR2: LGHNA, YNFKEQ. In DNA form, the CDR3 reads TGTGCCAGCAGCCATCCACAGGGGGCTGGAAACACCATATATTTT. Amino acid sequence: CASSHPQGAGNTIYF.

The chain links TRBV3-1 (or the pseudogene TRBV3-2) to TRBJ2-5; 7 nucleotides line up with TRBD2. Germline values: CDR1 LGHDT, CDR2 YNNKEL (reference sequence). The trim removed 4 bases at V and 4 bases at J, leaving 6 bases unmatched. This CDR3 is built from 14 residues. The CDR3 loop reads CASSLRLAGETQYF. The DNA of the CDR3 is TGTGCCAGCAGCCTTCGACTAGCCGGAGAGACCCAGTACTTC.

V and J are TRBV24-1 and TRBJ2-5, with 11 bases that match TRBD2. Trimming removed 3 bases from V and 5 bases from J; junction bases left unmatched: 10. CDR3 length: 17 amino acids. Germline CDR1 is KGHDR and CDR2 is SFDVKD. CDR3: CATSDSLAGGLGETQYF. For the CDR3, the DNA is TGTGCCACCAGTGATAGTCTAGCGGGAGGACTCGGGGAGACCCAGTACTTC.

The chain recombines TRBV4-1 with TRBJ1-1; no clear D. The CDR3 is 12 residues long. Germline values: CDR1 MGHRA, CDR2 YSYEKL. V lost 0 bases to trimming and J lost 4 bases, with 3 bases between them. DNA for the CDR3: TGCGCCAGCAGCCAAGATCGCACTGAAGCTTTCTTT. Its translation is CASSQDRTEAFF.

This chain joins TRBV19 and TRBJ2-5; tentatively, D is TRBD1 (5 bases). Germline V gene sequence: CDR1 LNHDA, CDR2 SQIVND (reference sequence). The ends were cut back, 4 bases at V and 3 bases at J, with 15 bases in the middle. The CDR3 contains 15 residues. The CDR3 protein is CASSNWQGREETQYF. The CDR3 DNA follows: TGTGCCAGTAGTAATTGGCAGGGTAGAGAAGAGACCCAGTACTTC.

The table lists this clone with a few counts. The chain couples TRBV28 to TRBJ1-5; D is uncertain. There are 13 residues in the CDR3. CDR1 is MDHEN and CDR2 is SYDVKM in the germline V gene. Trimming pared 5 bases from V and 3 bases from J, leaving 8 bases between. CDR3 loop: CASSRGDNQPQHF. In DNA, the CDR3 is TGTGCCAGCAGTCGCGGGGACAATCAGCCCCAGCATTTT. The entire variable domain, with the rest obtained from reference TRBV28 and TRBJ1-5, is as follows: DVKVTQSSRYLVKRTGEKVFLECVQDMDHENMFWYRQDPGLGLRLIYFSYDVKMKEKGDIPEGYSVSREKKERFSLILESASTNQTSMYLCASSRGDNQPQHFGDGTRLSIL.

The chain links TRBV6-6 to TRBJ2-7; maybe TRBD2 (6 bases). Germline V CDR1 and CDR2: MNHNY, SVGAGI (reference sequence). This CDR3 has 13 residues. V gave up 8 bases and J gave up 7 bases, with 18 bases separating them. The CDR3 DNA reads as TGTGCCAGCGCGGGCGGGACCGCGTTTGAGCAGTACTTC. The encoded protein is CASAGGTAFEQYF.

This chain joins TRBV9 and TRBJ1-1, with D maybe TRBD1 (5 bases). This CDR3 has 14 residues. Trimming shortened V by 0 bases and J by 5 bases, and 11 bases separated the two germline ends. The germline V gene has CDR1 SGDLS and CDR2 YYNGEE. The DNA for the CDR3 is TGTGCCAGCAGCGTAGGGGCAAAGGGGACTGAAGCTTTCTTT. It translates to CASSVGAKGTEAFF.

This chain joins TRBV6-5 and TRBJ2-2, with TRBD1 matching over 9 bases. V lost 6 bases and J lost 7; bases outside the gene matches: 9. The germline V gene has CDR1 MNHEY and CDR2 SVGAGI. CDR3 length: 15 residues. CDR3 bases: TGTGCCAGCAGCCCACAGGGGGCGAAAGGCGGGGAGCTGTTTTTT. Translating it yields CASSPQGAKGGELFF.